This T cell receptor (beta chain) was documented in a study of blood T cell repertoires in COVID-19 (dated by TCRdb to the early 2020s). About the investigation overall: Samples from collaborators originated in the United States, Italy and Spain and spanned both the acute and convalescent phases of COVID-19. The material from the prospective study consisted of cDNA or gDNA derived from T cells, B-cell-depleted T cells, or PBMCs. The dataset comprised deeply sampled blood TCRbeta repertoires from subjects exposed to, actively infected with, or recovered from COVID-19. The repertoires were made available in a free public database intended to serve as a resource for research on the immune response to SARS-CoV-2. Samples came from the ongoing ImmuneRACE study (first 160 participants) plus 1,254 subjects from 6 global collaborators. Nearly every sample came with metadata listing a de-identified subject ID, COVID-19 status, age in years and sex. Where available, HLA class I and class II types were taken from metadata supplied by the sample provider and were not determined by assay-based typing.

V is pruned by 1 base and J by 0 bases, leaving 25 bases of the junction without a gene match. Including the terminal cysteine and phenylalanine, the CDR3 comprises 24 residues. This entry keeps only the CDR3 DNA: 72 bases, framed from base 1. CDR1 LGHDT and CDR2 YNNKEL were looked up in the germline V gene (reference sequence). TCRbeta CDR3 regions were amplified from genomic DNA by means of the immunoSEQ Assay, a bias-controlled multiplex PCR. Processing in the source paper ran as follows. The number of nucleated cells in each sample was estimated by amplification of reference gene primers within the assay. To quantify the absolute abundance of each unique TCRbeta CDR3 rearrangement, sequence reads were collapsed and filtered. For each sample, productive Simpson clonality was calculated as the square root of Simpson's diversity index over productive rearrangements. In its TCRdb copy, this immuneACCESS table keeps in-frame sequences only and misses some clones. Where compared with another copy, unresolved V genes explain less than half of these, and the others have no known cause. The V and J calls and the clone size are those of that table, but D and trimming were determined from the DNA. In this sample the table shows some 120,000 clones, approximately 90% of which occur a single time. The top ten constitute roughly 1.9% of the sample.

A word on this clone: Its specific antigen is unknown. The record has no base qualities; no much larger clone is one base away.

Findings and caveats that apply to the study as a whole: The quantity of clinical and demographic metadata differed by source and by participant and was supplied without curation.

Each collaborating institution followed its own protocols to collect whole blood in K2EDTA tubes. For TCRbeta analysis, collaborator samples were shipped as frozen whole blood, as isolated PBMCs, or as DNA extracted from either sample type. The rearrangement joined TRBV3-1 (or the pseudogene TRBV3-2) to TRBJ1-3; 9 of the junction bases match TRBD1. This receptor was identified in a human donor with active COVID-19. The donor label of this sample is uncertain. Sequenced input: peripheral blood. The CDR3 region has the sequence CASSQVLPTSGLIRDRDSGNTIYF. At the DNA level, the sequence is TGTGCCAGCAGCCAAGTTCTACCGACCAGTGGACTTATCCGGGACAGGGACTCTGGAAACACCATATATTTT.